The 3 T cell receptor beta chains in this list originate from one sample, sequenced in a study of blood T cell repertoires in COVID-19. Profiled with immunoSEQ multiplex PCR; TCRdb holds only in-frame clones, not every one. The table records about 190,000 clones, 86% of them present only once. The sample taken for sequencing was PBMCs or T cells enriched from blood (not recorded which). All receptors come from a woman aged 25 to 45 who had recovered from COVID-19.

This chain connects TRBV7-8 to TRBJ1-2, with 7 bases aligning to TRBD1. The ends lost 1 base at V and 3 bases at J; junction bases unmatched: 8. The CDR3 covers 16 residues. Looked up from germline, CDR1 is SGHVS and CDR2 is FQNEAQ. Here the CDR3 reads CASSLGPGGPYYGYTF. The CDR3 DNA follows: TGTGCCAGCAGCTTAGGACCAGGGGGGCCCTACTATGGCTACACCTTC.

This clone showed up just once. The chain carries TRBV19 and TRBJ2-5, with 11 bases aligning to TRBD2. The J segment lost 2 bases and the V segment lost 2 bases, leaving 7 bases of the junction unmatched. The CDR3 extends over 17 amino acids. Germline CDR1 LNHDA, CDR2 SQIVND (reference sequence). In DNA form, the CDR3 reads TGTGCCAGTAGTATAACGGGCCTAGCGGGAGGACAAGAGACCCAGTACTTC. This sequence encodes CASSITGLAGGQETQYF.

This chain connects TRBV6-2 or TRBV6-3 to TRBJ2-1, with TRBD1 identical over 10 bases. Per germline, CDR1 MNHEY and CDR2 SVGEGT. This CDR3 is built from 16 residues. V dropped 4 bases and J dropped 7; count of bases not matched to a gene: 10. As DNA, the CDR3 is TGTGCCAGCAGTTCGACAGGGGGCGGGTTGGGAAATGAGCAGTTCTTC. This codes for CASSSTGGGLGNEQFF.